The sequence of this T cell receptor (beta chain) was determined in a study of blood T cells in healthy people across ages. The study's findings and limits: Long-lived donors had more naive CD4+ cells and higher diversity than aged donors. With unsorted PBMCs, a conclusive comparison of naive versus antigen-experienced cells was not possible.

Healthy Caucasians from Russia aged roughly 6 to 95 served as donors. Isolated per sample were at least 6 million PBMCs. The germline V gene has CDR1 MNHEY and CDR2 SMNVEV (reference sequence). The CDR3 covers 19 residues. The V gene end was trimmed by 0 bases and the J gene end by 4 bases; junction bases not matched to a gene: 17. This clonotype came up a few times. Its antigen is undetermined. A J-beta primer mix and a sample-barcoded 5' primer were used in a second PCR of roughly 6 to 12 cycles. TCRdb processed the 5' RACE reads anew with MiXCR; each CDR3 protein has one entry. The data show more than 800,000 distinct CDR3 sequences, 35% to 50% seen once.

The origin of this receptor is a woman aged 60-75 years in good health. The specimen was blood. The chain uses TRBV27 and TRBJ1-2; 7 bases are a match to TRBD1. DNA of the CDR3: TGTGCCAGCAGTTTATCCAGACCCACATTCCCGGACAGGTCCTATGGCTACACCTTC. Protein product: CASSLSRPTFPDRSYGYTF.